Many counts were recorded for the clone carrying this TCR beta chain. The antigen is not known. The data belong to a study of CD8 T cells in ankylosing spondylitis. Germline V gene lookup returns CDR1 SGHRS and CDR2 YFSETQ. The CDR3 spans 15 residues. With V trimmed by 7 bases and J by 4 bases, 13 bases remained unmatched. The study's findings and limits: Ankylosing spondylitis blood appeared to carry a characteristic TCR beta motif of roughly eight highly homologous variants. The clones that were linked to disease were reported to be significantly enriched in matched synovial fluid samples from ankylosing spondylitis patients. Earlier authors reported some of these motif variants in reactive arthritis synovial fluid and blood.

Researchers built TCR beta libraries using quantitative 5'-RACE with molecular barcodes. TCRdb ran MiXCR on the 5' RACE reads and lists one entry per CDR3 protein. The sample shows around 430,000 distinct CDR3 sequences, 15% to 20% of them seen only once. The clonotype comes from a male donor with ankylosing spondylitis. The sequencing input was blood, either unsorted or a sorted T cell fraction (not recorded which). The chain couples TRBV5-1 to TRBJ1-2, with 7 bases identical to TRBD1. In DNA, the CDR3 is TGCGCCAGCCGAGACAGGGATCGGGCCAGCTATGGCTACACCTTC. This codes for CASRDRDRASYGYTF.